These T cell receptor beta chains were read from a single sample in a study of T cell responses to AZD1222 COVID-19 vaccine. Produced via immunoSEQ multiplex PCR; TCRdb's table is partial and in-frame only. The sample yields under 70,000 clones, approximately 81% seen once. The starting material was peripheral blood, obtained on day 0 of AZD1222 vaccination. These receptors were taken from an adult in good health. Both conserved end residues are trimmed from each CDR3. Clone size is given for some rows only: seen once, a few or many times, or a class if the clone is expanded.

J,size,V,CDR3
TRBJ1-1,NA,TRBV2,ASSERIQATEAF
TRBJ1-3,once,TRBV28,ASSFQVSGNTIY
TRBJ2-3,NA,TRBV5-8,ASSRGGSTDTQY
TRBJ2-7,NA,TRBV6-2/TRBV6-3,ASSPLREQY
TRBJ2-3,few,TRBV5-6,ASSYGWTGDSTDTQY
TRBJ1-1,once,TRBV7-2,ASSYRDRGEAF
TRBJ1-1,NA,TRBV12-3/TRBV12-4,ASSFGYLEAF
TRBJ2-3,NA,TRBV7-3,ASSASGDTQY
TRBJ1-3,few,TRBV4-3,ASSLTGSGNTIY
TRBJ2-6,NA,TRBV3-1/TRBV3-2,ASSPREGRHLPGSGANVLT
TRBJ2-7,NA,TRBV6-1,ASSELWGGVHEQY
TRBJ1-3,NA,TRBV10-3,AISSGVTSGNTIY
TRBJ2-5,NA,TRBV4-3,ASSQGGPETQY
TRBJ1-6,NA,TRBV7-8,ASSLGGIDRSSYNSPLH
TRBJ2-3,once,TRBV11-2,ASSSDPQGRGTDTQY
TRBJ1-1,NA,TRBV10-2,ASRPSSRGLTHLNTEAF
TRBJ2-5,NA,TRBV5-5,ASSLGVRPFQETQY
TRBJ1-6,NA,TRBV3-1/TRBV3-2,ASSQVGGQGNSPLH
TRBJ1-5,NA,TRBV7-2,ASSLDSNQPQH
TRBJ1-5,NA,TRBV5-5,ASSLEQANQPQH
TRBJ2-1,NA,TRBV20-1,SAVSYNEQF
TRBJ1-5,NA,TRBV19,ASSMETGDNQPQH
TRBJ1-1,NA,TRBV12-3/TRBV12-4,ASSLGAGQAF
TRBJ2-7,many,TRBV5-1,ASSLSINYEQY
TRBJ1-1,few,TRBV19,ASSMYQVDTEAF
TRBJ2-4,NA,TRBV28,ASSRLVSKNIQY